The text below deals with one T cell receptor beta chain. The entry originates in a study of control samples from healthy donors and cancer patients. The CDR3 contains 15 residues. Germline-derived CDR1 and CDR2 are LNHDA and SQIVND (reference sequence). V lost 3 bases to trimming and J lost 3 bases, with 12 bases between them. Clones were sequenced by immunoSEQ multiplex PCR, and TCRdb holds only the in-frame ones, with some missing. Of around 64,000 clones in the sample, approximately 89% were seen once. The chain recombines TRBV19 with TRBJ2-1, with D possibly called TRBD1 or TRBD2 (6 bases each). What was sequenced was PBMCs. The clonotype originates from a man in his 60s with colorectal cancer. This CDR3 reads CASSIPEGGYNEQFF. Written as DNA, the CDR3 is TGTGCCAGTAGTATTCCAGAGGGGGGCTACAATGAGCAGTTCTTC.